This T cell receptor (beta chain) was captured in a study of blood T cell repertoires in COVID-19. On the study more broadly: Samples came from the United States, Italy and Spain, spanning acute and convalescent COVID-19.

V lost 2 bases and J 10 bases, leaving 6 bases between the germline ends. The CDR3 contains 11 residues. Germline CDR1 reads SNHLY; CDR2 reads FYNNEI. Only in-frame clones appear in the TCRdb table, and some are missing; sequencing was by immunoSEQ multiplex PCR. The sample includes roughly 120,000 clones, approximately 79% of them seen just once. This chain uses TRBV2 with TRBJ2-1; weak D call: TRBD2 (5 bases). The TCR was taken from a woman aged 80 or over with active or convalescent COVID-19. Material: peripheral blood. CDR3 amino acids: CASSERGEQFF. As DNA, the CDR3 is TGTGCCAGCAGTGAACGAGGGGAGCAGTTCTTC.